The rows below give T cell receptor beta chains drawn from one sample of a study of blood T cell repertoires in COVID-19. Profiled with immunoSEQ multiplex PCR; TCRdb holds only in-frame clones, not every one. The repertoire has approximately 67,000 clones, 80% to 95% of them found once; the top ten carry around 4.9%. Sequenced sample: peripheral blood. These receptors were collected from an older woman with active COVID-19. CDR3s include the opening cysteine and the closing phenylalanine or tryptophan.

TRBV18 CASSLIAEAIKETQYF
TRBV5-5 CASNFRDRGYEQYF
TRBV2 CASSSRMGQGADTQYF
TRBV18 CASSPRVGRGGETQYF
TRBV2 CARDGLAGGNEQFF
TRBV7-7 CASSLGVAGYEQYF
TRBV19 CASSTKLAGGDTQYF
TRBV7-9 CASSSYTSGSENEQFF
TRBV4-1 CASSQLFALSGYTF
TRBV5-6 CASSFGLAGVDTQYF
TRBV20-1 CSARGANEQFF
TRBV30 CAWKHGGAGARGNTIYF
TRBV20-1 CSGDRSDEQFF
TRBV4-1 CASSQDQGSGNTIYF
TRBV15 CATSRVITNLLAKNIQYF
TRBV18 CASSAHCVRGRQAYEQYF
TRBV5-1 CASSLGPQQGSDTF
TRBV5-1 CASSSQGGNYGYTF
TRBV18 CASSPPQGYEQYF
TRBV9 CASAGLAGVEQYF
TRBV4-2 CASSQTSGSTYEQYF
TRBV6-1 CASSVPSGRGTGNYEQYF
TRBV3-1/TRBV3-2 CASSQGRGASPLHF
TRBV12-3/TRBV12-4 CASSSAREGEQFF
TRBV19 CASREVTNEKLFF
TRBV5-8 CASSPWTGGSYNEQFF